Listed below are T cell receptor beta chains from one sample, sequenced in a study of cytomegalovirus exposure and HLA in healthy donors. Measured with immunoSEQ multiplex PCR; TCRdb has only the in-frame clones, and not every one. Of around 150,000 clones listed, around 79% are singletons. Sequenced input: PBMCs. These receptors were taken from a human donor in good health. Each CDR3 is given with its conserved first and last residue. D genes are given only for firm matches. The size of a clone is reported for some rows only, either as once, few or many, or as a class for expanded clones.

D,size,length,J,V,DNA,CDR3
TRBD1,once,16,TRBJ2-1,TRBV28,TGTGCCAGCAGTTTATACGGGCCAAGGGGGCACAATGAGCAGTTCTTC,CASSLYGPRGHNEQFF
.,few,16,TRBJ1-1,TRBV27,TGTGCCAGCAGTCCTAGACAGGTTGTCATGAACACTGAAGCTTTCTTT,CASSPRQVVMNTEAFF
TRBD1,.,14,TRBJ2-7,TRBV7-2,TGTGCCAGCAGCACCGGGACAGCGTATTACGAGCAGTACTTC,CASSTGTAYYEQYF
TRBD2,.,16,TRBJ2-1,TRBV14,TGTGCCAGCAGCCAAGGACTAGCGGGAACTTACAATGAGCAGTTCTTC,CASSQGLAGTYNEQFF
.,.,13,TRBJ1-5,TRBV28,TGTGCCAGCACAGGGGTAAGAGATCAGCCCCAGCATTTT,CASTGVRDQPQHF
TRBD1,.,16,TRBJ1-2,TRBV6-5,TGTGCCAGCAGTTCAAACAGGGGCGACAACTACTATGGCTACACCTTC,CASSSNRGDNYYGYTF
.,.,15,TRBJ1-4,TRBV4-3,TGCGCCAGCAGCCAAGTAACAGGGCTTTATGAAAAACTGTTTTTT,CASSQVTGLYEKLFF
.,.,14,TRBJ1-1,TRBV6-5,TGTGCCAGCAGTTACCGAGTGGGAGGTACTGAAGCTTTCTTT,CASSYRVGGTEAFF
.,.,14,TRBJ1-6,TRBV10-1,TGCGCCAGATCTTACACCGGGAGATATTCACCCCTCCACTTT,CARSYTGRYSPLHF
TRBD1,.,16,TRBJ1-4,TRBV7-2,TGTGCCAGCAGCCCGACCCTTAGGGGGCAAGATGAAAAACTGTTTTTT,CASSPTLRGQDEKLFF
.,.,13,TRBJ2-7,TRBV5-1,TGCGCCAGCAGCTTGACTAGTTCCCACGAGCAGTACTTC,CASSLTSSHEQYF
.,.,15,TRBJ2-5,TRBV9,TGTGCCAGCAGCCCCGCCCCAGCGGTCCAAGAGACCCAGTACTTC,CASSPAPAVQETQYF
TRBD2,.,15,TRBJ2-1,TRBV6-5,TGTGCCAGCAGTTCAGGGACTAGCGGGAGGTCTGAGCAGTTCTTC,CASSSGTSGRSEQFF
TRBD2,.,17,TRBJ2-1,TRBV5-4,TGTGCCAGCAGCCCGAGGACGAGTCTAGCGGGCTACAATGAGCAGTTCTTC,CASSPRTSLAGYNEQFF
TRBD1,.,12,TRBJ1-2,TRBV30,TGTGCCCTAGGGGGCCCCCGATATGGCTACACCTTC,CALGGPRYGYTF
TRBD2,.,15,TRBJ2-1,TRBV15,TGTGCCACCAGCAGAGATAGGGTGACTAGCGGGACTCAGTTCTTC,CATSRDRVTSGTQFF
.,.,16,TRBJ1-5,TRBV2,TGTGCCAGCAGAGAATACAGGGATTTGGGCAATCAGCCCCAGCATTTT,CASREYRDLGNQPQHF
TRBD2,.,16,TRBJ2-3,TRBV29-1,TGCAGCGCCACTAGGACTAGCGGGAACGTAGCAGATACGCAGTATTTT,CSATRTSGNVADTQYF
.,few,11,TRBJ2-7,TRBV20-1,TGCAGTGCTACCAAATCCTACGAGCAGTACTTC,CSATKSYEQYF
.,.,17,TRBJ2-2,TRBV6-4,TGTGCCAGCAGTGAATCGGGAGGACAGGGTATCGCCGGGGAGCTGTTTTTT,CASSESGGQGIAGELFF
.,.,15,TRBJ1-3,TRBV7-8,TGTGCCAGCAGCTCACAGGGCATCTCTGGAAACACCATATATTTT,CASSSQGISGNTIYF
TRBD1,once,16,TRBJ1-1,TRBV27,TGTGCCAGCAGTTCACAGCCGGGACAGGGGTTCACTGAAGCTTTCTTT,CASSSQPGQGFTEAFF
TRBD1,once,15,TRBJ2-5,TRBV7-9,TGTGCCAGCAGCTTTCCCGGGACAGGGGTCGAGACCCAGTACTTC,CASSFPGTGVETQYF
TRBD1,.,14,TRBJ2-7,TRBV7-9,TGTGCCAGCAGCGCCCCCGGGACAGGCTACGAGCAGTACTTC,CASSAPGTGYEQYF
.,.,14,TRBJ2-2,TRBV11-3,TGTGCCAGCAGGCAAACTAGTCTGGACGGGGAGCTGTTTTTT,CASRQTSLDGELFF
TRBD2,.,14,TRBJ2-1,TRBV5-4,TGTGCCAGCAGCCAGCGGGAGGTAAGCAATGAGCAGTTCTTC,CASSQREVSNEQFF
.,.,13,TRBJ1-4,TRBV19,TGTGCCAGTAGTATCGTACGGGGTGAAAAACTGTTTTTT,CASSIVRGEKLFF
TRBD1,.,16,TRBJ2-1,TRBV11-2,TGTGCCAGCAGCCGCGTGACAGGGCCCCATCACAATGAGCAGTTCTTC,CASSRVTGPHHNEQFF
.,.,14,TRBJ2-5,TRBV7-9,TGTGCCAGCAGCTCGTCCACGTCCCGGGAGACCCAGTACTTC,CASSSSTSRETQYF
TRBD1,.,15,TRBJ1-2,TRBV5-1,TGCGCCAGCAGCTTCCGGGACAGGTGGGGGCATGGCTACACCTTC,CASSFRDRWGHGYTF
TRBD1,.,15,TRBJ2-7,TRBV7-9,TGTGCCAGCAGCGATGGACCGGGACAGTCCTACGAGCAGTACTTC,CASSDGPGQSYEQYF
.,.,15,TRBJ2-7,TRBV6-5,TGTGCCAGCAGTTACGGTGGGCCCAGCTCCTACGAGCAGTACTTC,CASSYGGPSSYEQYF
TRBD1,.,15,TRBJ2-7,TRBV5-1,TGCGCCAGCAGCTTGGCGTGGACAGGGGAAAACGAGCAGTACTTC,CASSLAWTGENEQYF